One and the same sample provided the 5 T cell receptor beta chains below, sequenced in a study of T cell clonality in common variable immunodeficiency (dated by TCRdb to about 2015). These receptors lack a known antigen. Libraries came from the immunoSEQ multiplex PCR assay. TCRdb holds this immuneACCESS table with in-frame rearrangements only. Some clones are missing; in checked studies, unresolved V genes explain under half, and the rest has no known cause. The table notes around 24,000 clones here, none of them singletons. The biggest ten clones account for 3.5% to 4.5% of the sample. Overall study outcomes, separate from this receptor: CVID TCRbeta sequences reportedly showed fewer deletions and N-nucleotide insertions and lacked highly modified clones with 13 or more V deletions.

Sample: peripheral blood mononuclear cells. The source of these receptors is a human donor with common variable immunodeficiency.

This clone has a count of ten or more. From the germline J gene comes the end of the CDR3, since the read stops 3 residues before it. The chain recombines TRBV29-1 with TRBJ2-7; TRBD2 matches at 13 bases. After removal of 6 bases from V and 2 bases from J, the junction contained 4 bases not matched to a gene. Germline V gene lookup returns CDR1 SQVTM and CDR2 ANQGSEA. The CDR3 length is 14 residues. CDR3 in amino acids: CSVILAGGTYEQYF. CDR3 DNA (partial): TGCAGCGTGATACTAGCGGGAGGGACCTACGAG.

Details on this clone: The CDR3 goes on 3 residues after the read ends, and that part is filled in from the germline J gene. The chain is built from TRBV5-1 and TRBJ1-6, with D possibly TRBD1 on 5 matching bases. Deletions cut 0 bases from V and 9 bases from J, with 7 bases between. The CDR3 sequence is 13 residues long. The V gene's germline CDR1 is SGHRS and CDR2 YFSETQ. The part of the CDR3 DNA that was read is TGCGCCAGCAGCTTGGCAGGGTTTTCACCC. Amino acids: CASSLAGFSP. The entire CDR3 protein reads CASSLAGFSPLHF.

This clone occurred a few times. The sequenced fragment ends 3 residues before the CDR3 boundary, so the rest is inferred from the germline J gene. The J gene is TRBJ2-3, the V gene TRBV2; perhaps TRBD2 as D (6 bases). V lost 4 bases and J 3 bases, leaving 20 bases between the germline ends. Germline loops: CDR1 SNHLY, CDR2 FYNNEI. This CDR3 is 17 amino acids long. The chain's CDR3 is CASSGSLAALPTDTQYF. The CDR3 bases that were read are TGTGCCAGCAGTGGTTCGTTAGCGGCTCTACCTACAGATACG.

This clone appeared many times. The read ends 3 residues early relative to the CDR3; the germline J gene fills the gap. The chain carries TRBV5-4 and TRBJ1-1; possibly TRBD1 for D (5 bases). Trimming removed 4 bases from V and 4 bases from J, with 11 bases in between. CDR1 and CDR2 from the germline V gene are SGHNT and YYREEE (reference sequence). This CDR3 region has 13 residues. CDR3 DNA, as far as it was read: TGTGCCAGCAGCCGCGACAGATCCACTGAA. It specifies CASSRDRSTE. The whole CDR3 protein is CASSRDRSTEAFF. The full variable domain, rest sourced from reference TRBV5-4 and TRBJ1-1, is ETGVTQSPTHLIKTRGQQVTLRCSSQSGHNTVSWYQQALGQGPQFIFQYYREEENGRGNFPPRFSGLQFPNYSSELNVNALELDDSALYLCASSRDRSTEAFFGQGTRLTVV.

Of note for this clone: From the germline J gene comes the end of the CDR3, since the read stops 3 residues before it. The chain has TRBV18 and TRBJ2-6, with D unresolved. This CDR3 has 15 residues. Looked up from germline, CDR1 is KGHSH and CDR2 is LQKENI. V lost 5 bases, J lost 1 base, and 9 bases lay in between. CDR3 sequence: CASSYDISGANVLTF. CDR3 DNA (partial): TGTGCCAGCTCATATGACATATCTGGGGCCAACGTC.